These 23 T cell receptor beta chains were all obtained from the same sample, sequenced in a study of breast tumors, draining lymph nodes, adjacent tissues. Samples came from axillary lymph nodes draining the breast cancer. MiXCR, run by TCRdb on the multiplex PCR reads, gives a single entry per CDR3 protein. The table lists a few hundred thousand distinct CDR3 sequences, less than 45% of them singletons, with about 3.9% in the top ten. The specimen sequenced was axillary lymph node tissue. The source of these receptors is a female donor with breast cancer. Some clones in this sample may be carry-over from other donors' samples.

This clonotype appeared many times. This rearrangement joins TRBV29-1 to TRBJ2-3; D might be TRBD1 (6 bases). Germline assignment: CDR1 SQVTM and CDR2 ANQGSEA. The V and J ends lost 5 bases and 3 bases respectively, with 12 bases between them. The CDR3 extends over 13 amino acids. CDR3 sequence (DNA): TGCAGCGTTCGGACAGACTCTACAGATACGCAGTATTTT. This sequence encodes CSVRTDSTDTQYF.

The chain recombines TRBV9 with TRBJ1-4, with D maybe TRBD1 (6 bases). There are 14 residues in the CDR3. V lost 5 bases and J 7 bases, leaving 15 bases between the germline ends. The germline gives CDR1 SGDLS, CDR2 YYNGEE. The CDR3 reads CASSTGTAGEKLFF. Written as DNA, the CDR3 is TGTGCCAGCAGTACAGGGACTGCTGGTGAAAAACTGTTTTTT.

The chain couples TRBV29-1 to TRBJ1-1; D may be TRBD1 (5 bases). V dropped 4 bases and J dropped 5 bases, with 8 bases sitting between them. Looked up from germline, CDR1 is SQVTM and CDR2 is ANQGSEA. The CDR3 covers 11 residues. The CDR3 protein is CSVGQTTEAFF. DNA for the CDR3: TGCAGCGTTGGACAGACAACTGAAGCTTTCTTT.

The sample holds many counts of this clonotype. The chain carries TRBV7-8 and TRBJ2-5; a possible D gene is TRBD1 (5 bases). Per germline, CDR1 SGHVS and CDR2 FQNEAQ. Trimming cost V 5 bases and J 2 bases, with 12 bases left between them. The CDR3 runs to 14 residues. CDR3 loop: CASSLGHIQETQYF. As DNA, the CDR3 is TGTGCCAGCAGCCTCGGACACATTCAAGAGACCCAGTACTTC.

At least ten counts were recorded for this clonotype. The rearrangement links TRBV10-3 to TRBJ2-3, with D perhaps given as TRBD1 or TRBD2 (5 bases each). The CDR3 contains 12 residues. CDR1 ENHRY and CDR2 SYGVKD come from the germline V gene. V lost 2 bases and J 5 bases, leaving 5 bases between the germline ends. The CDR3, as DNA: TGTGCCATCAGTGAGGGGGGAGATACGCAGTATTTT. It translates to CAISEGGDTQYF.

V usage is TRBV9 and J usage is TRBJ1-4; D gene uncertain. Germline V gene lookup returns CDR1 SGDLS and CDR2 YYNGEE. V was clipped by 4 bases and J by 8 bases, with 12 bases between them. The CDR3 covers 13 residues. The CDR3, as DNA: TGTGCCAGCAGCTCACACAGAGGGGAAAAACTGTTTTTT. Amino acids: CASSSHRGEKLFF.

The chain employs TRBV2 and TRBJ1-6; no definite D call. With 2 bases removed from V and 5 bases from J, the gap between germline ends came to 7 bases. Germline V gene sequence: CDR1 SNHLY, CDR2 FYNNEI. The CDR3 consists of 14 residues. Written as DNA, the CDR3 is TGTGCCAGCAGTGAAAAAGGGAATAATTCACCCCTCCACTTT. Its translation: CASSEKGNNSPLHF.

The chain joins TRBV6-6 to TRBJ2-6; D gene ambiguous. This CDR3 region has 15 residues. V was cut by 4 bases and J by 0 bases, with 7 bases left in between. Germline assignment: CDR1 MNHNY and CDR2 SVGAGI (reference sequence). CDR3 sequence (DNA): TGTGCCAGCAGTTCTGGCATCTCTGGGGCCAACGTCCTGACTTTC. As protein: CASSSGISGANVLTF.

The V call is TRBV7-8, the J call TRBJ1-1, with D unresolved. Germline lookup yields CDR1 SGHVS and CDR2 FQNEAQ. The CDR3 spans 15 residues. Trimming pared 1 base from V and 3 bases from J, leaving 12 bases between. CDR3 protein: CASSLVAYPDTEAFF. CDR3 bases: TGTGCCAGCAGCTTAGTAGCTTACCCAGACACTGAAGCTTTCTTT.

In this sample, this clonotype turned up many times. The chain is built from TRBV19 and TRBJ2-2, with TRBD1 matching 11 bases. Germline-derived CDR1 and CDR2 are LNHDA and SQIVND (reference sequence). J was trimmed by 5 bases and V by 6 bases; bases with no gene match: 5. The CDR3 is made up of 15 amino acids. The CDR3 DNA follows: TGTGCCAGTAGGCCGGGACAGGGGGAGACCGGGGAGCTGTTTTTT. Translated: CASRPGQGETGELFF.

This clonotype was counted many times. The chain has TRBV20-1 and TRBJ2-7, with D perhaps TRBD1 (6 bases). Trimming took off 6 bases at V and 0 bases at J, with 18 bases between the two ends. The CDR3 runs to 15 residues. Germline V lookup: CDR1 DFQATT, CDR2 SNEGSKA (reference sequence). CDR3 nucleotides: TGCAGTGCGGCCGAATCCGGGACACCCTCCTACGAGCAGTACTTC. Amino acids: CSAAESGTPSYEQYF.

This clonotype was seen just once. In nucleotides, the CDR3 is TGTGCCAGCAGCCGTAGGATGTTGGGGACAGCGAACACTGAAGCTTTCTTT. It is translated as CASSRRMLGTANTEAFF. The chain is built from TRBV11-3 and TRBJ1-1; TRBD1 agrees at 7 bases. From germline, CDR1 is SGHNT and CDR2 YENEEA. The CDR3 totals 17 residues. Trimming cost V 5 bases and J 1 base; bases outside gene matches: 13.

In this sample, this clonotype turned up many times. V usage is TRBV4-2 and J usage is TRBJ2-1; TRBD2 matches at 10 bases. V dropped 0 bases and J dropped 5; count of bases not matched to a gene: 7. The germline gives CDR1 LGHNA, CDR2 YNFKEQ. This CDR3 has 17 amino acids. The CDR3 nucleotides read TGTGCCAGCAGCCAAGAATCTAGCGGGAGTACGGACAATGAGCAGTTCTTC. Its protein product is CASSQESSGSTDNEQFF.

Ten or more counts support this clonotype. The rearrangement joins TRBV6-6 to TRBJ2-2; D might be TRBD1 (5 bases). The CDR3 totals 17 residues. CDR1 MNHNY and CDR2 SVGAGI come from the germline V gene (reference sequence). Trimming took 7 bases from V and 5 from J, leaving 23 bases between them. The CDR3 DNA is TGTGCCAGCACTGATCCCCTTGGGGCCCATGGAACCGGGGAGCTGTTTTTT. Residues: CASTDPLGAHGTGELFF.

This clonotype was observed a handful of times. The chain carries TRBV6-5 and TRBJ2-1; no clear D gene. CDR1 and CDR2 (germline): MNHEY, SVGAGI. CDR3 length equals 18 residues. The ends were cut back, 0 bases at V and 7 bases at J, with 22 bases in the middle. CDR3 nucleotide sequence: TGTGCCAGCAGTTACTCAGAGCAATCGGCCTCTTTTTATAATGAGCAGTTCTTC. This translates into CASSYSEQSASFYNEQFF.

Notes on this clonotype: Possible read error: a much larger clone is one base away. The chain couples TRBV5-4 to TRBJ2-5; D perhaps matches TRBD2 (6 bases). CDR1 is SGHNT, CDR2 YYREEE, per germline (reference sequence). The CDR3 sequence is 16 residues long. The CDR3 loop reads CVSSLVEGLQRETQYF. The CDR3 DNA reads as TGTGTCAGCAGCTTGGTGGAGGGGCTACAACGAGAGACCCAGTACTTC.

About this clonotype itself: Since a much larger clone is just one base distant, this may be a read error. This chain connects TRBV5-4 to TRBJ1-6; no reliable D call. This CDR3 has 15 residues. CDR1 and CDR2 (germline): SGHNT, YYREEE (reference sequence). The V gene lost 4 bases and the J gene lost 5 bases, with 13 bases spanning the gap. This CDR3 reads CASSTRTPDNSPLHF. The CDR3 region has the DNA TGTGCCAGCAGCACCCGGACTCCAGATAATTCACCCCTCCACTTT. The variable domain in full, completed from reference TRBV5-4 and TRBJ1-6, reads ETGVTQSPTHLIKTRGQQVTLRCSSQSGHNTVSWYQQALGQGPQFIFQYYREEENGRGNFPPRFSGLQFPNYSSELNVNALELDDSALYLCASSTRTPDNSPLHFGNGTRLTVT.

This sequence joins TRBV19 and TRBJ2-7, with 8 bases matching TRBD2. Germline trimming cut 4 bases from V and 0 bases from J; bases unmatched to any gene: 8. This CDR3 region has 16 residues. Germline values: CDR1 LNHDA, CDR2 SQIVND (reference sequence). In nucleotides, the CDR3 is TGTGCCAGTAGTACTAGCGGGTTTCCGAGCTCCTACGAGCAGTACTTC. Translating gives CASSTSGFPSSYEQYF.

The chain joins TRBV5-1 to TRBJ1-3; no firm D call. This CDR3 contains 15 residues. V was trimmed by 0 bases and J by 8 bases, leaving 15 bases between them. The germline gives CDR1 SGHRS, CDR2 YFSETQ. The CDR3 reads CASSLVSGSGYTIYF. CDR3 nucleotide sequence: TGCGCCAGCAGCTTGGTGTCGGGCTCTGGCTACACCATATATTTT. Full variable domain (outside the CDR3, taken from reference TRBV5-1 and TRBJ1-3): KAGVTQTPRYLIKTRGQQVTLSCSPISGHRSVSWYQQTPGQGLQFLFEYFSETQRNKGNFPGRFSGRQFSNSRSEMNVSTLELGDSALYLCASSLVSGSGYTIYFGEGSWLTVV.

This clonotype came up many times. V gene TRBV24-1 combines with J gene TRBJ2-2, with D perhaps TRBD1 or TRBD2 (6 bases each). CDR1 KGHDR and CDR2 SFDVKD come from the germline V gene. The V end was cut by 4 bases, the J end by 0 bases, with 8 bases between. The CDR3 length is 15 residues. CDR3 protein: CATSEGGSNTGELFF. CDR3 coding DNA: TGTGCCACCAGTGAAGGGGGGTCGAACACCGGGGAGCTGTTTTTT.

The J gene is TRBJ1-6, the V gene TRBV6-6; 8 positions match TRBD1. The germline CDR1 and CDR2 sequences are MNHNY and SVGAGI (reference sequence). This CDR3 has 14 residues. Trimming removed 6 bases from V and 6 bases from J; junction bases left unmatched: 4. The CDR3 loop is CASRGQEINSPLHF. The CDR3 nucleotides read TGTGCCAGCAGGGGACAGGAGATTAATTCACCCCTCCACTTT.

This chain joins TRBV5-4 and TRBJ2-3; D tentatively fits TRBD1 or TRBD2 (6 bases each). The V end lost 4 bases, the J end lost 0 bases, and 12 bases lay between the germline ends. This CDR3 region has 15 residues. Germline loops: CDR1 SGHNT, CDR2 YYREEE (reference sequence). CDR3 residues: CASSGGPASTDTQYF. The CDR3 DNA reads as TGTGCCAGCAGCGGGGGGCCGGCTAGCACAGATACGCAGTATTTT.

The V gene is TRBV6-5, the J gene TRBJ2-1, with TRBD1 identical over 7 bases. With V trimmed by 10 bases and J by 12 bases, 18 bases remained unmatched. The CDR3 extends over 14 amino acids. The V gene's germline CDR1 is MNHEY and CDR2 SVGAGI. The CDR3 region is CATETGISTDTQFF. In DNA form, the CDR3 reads TGTGCCACGGAGACAGGGATTAGCACAGATACGCAGTTCTTC.